These 21 T cell receptor beta chains were all obtained from the same sample, sequenced in a study of T cells expressing NK-cell markers. TCRdb re-called the 5' RACE reads and catalogs CDR3 proteins one per entry, DNA excluded. Its clone listing holds 7,000 to 8,500 distinct CDR3 sequences. Sequencing input: blood T cells: a sorted CD56 or NKG2C T cell subset, CD4+ or CD8+ T cells, or bulk PBMC T cells (not recorded which). These receptors originate from a man aged 18 to 69 in good health.

V is TRBV20-1 and J is TRBJ1-6; without DNA, the TCRdb call of TRBD1 cannot be checked. CDR1 DFQATT and CDR2 SNEGSKA come from the germline V gene (reference sequence). The CDR3 contains 15 residues. This chain's CDR3 is CSARVGGTGDSPLHF.

This sequence joins TRBV4-2 and TRBJ1-6; TCRdb's D gene call, TRBD1, goes unchecked for lack of DNA. The CDR3 loop spans 15 amino acids. Germline V gene data show CDR1 as LGHNA and CDR2 as YNFKEQ. CDR3 sequence reads: CASSLGQGLGSPLHF.

The chain has TRBV6-1 and TRBJ2-1; no DNA is available, so the TRBD1 call from TCRdb remains unchecked. This CDR3 comprises 16 residues. Germline values: CDR1 MNHNS, CDR2 SASEGT. CDR3 sequence reads: CASGAPRGRDHNEQFF.

CDR3 in amino acids: CASSDGESGNTIYF. The chain links TRBV6-1 to TRBJ1-3. CDR1 is MNHNS and CDR2 is SASEGT in the germline V gene. There are 14 residues in the CDR3.

By frequency, this clonotype registers medium-sized. V usage is TRBV7-3 and J usage is TRBJ2-7. The CDR3 extends over 13 amino acids. Per germline, CDR1 SGHTA and CDR2 FQGTGA. CDR3 sequence reads: CASSLYKGLKQYF.

This rearrangement joins TRBV6-1 to TRBJ2-3. Germline V CDR1 and CDR2: MNHNS, SASEGT. The CDR3 totals 15 residues. The CDR3 is CASSATNGGPDTQYF.

The rearrangement uses TRBV3-1 and TRBJ2-5. CDR3 length: 13 residues. From germline, CDR1 is LGHDT and CDR2 YNNKEL (reference sequence). The CDR3 here is CASSQEKAGTQYF.

The chain uses TRBV18 and TRBJ1-5. Germline CDR1 KGHSH, CDR2 LQKENI. The CDR3 loop spans 13 amino acids. The CDR3 protein is CASSPGGNQPQHF.

This clonotype is medium-sized by frequency. The chain combines TRBV6-5 with TRBJ2-1; the TCRdb call, TRBD1, lacks DNA for checking. There are 22 residues in the CDR3. The germline V gene has CDR1 MNHEY and CDR2 SVGAGI. The CDR3 loop reads CASSYISRAALSSTSPYNEQFF.

The rearrangement joins TRBV6-1 to TRBJ2-5. This CDR3 has 13 residues. The germline V gene encodes CDR1 MNHNS and CDR2 SASEGT. This chain's CDR3 is CASSGGKLETQYF.

The chain's CDR3 is CSARSGRAASEQFF. The genes are TRBV20-1 and TRBJ2-1; the D gene TCRdb calls, TRBD2, cannot be checked with no DNA. CDR3 length: 14 amino acids. CDR1 is DFQATT and CDR2 is SNEGSKA in the germline V gene (reference sequence).

This clonotype is called medium-sized based on its frequency. The chain couples TRBV29-1 to TRBJ2-5; absent DNA, TCRdb's TRBD1 call cannot be checked. CDR3 size: 15 residues. Germline V gene lookup returns CDR1 SQVTM and CDR2 ANQGSEA. The CDR3 reads CSVEDGAGLSGTQYF.

CDR3 in amino acids: CASSPQGQETQYF. The gene calls are TRBV18 and TRBJ2-5. Looked up from germline, CDR1 is KGHSH and CDR2 is LQKENI. The CDR3 length is 13 residues.

V and J are TRBV4-2 and TRBJ1-4; without DNA, the TCRdb call of TRBD1 cannot be checked. Germline lookup yields CDR1 LGHNA and CDR2 YNFKEQ. The CDR3 is 16 residues long. The CDR3 spells CASSQDAGTGGEKLFF.

The gene calls are TRBV6-1 and TRBJ2-3; TCRdb lists TRBD2, though no DNA is available to test this call. The CDR3 spans 17 residues. Germline V gene lookup returns CDR1 MNHNS and CDR2 SASEGT. The CDR3: CASSEGGGLAGTDTQYF.

J is TRBJ1-6 and V is TRBV6-1; TCRdb selects TRBD1, and the lack of DNA leaves this call unchecked. The CDR3 has 13 residues. Per the germline V gene, CDR1 is MNHNS and CDR2 is SASEGT. The CDR3 region is CASSEGPDSPLHF.

This sequence joins TRBV20-1 and TRBJ2-1; absent DNA, TCRdb's TRBD2 call cannot be checked. There are 15 residues in the CDR3. Germline V gene lookup returns CDR1 DFQATT and CDR2 SNEGSKA (reference sequence). The CDR3 sequence is CSAWRKRGGLDEQFF.

The chain uses TRBV20-1 and TRBJ1-1; TCRdb names TRBD1, which stays unverified in the absence of DNA. Germline V gene sequence: CDR1 DFQATT, CDR2 SNEGSKA (reference sequence). The CDR3 is 14 residues long. CDR3 residues: CSARGERDSDKAFF.

This chain connects TRBV5-1 to TRBJ1-2. Germline-derived CDR1 and CDR2 are SGHRS and YFSETQ. This CDR3 is built from 14 residues. Here the CDR3 reads CASSLEVRNYGYTF.

The chain joins TRBV20-1 to TRBJ2-1; the TCRdb call, TRBD1, lacks DNA for checking. The CDR3 has 13 residues. CDR1 is DFQATT, CDR2 SNEGSKA, per germline (reference sequence). CDR3: CSARLPGVEEQFF.

This chain's CDR3 is CAASSLAGEQETQYF. V is TRBV6-1 and J is TRBJ2-5; the D call from TCRdb, TRBD2, cannot be confirmed without DNA. In germline, CDR1 is MNHNS, CDR2 SASEGT. The CDR3 has 15 residues.